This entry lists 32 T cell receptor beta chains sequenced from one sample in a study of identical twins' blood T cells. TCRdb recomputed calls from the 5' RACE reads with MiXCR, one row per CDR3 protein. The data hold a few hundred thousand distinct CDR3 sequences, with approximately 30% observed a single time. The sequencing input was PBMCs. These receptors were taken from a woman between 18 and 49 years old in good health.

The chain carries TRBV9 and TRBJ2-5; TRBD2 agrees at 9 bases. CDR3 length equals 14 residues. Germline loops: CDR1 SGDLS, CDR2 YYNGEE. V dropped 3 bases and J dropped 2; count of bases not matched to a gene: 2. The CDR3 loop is CASSASGVQETQYF. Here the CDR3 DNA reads TGTGCCAGCAGCGCTAGCGGGGTACAAGAGACCCAGTACTTC.

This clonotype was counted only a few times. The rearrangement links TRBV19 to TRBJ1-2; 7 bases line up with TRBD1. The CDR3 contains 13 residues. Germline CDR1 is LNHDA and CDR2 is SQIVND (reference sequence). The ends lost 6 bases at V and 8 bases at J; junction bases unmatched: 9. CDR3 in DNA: TGTGCCAGTAGGAGACAGGGCGTGATCGGCTACACCTTC. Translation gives CASRRQGVIGYTF. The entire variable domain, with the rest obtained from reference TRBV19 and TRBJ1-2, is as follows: DGGITQSPKYLFRKEGQNVTLSCEQNLNHDAMYWYRQDPGQGLRLIYYSQIVNDFQKGDIAEGYSVSREKKESFPLTVTSAQKNPTAFYLCASRRQGVIGYTFGSGTRLTVV.

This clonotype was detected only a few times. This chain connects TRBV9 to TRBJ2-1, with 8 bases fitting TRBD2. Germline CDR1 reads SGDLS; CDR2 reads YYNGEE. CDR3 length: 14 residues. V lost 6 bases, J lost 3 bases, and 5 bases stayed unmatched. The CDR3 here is CASTTGTSYNEQFF. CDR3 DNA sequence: TGTGCCAGCACCACCGGGACTAGCTACAATGAGCAGTTCTTC. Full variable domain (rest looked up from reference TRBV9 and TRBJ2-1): DSGVTQTPKHLITATGQRVTLRCSPRSGDLSVYWYQQSLDQGLQFLIQYYNGEERAKGNILERFSAQQFPDLHSELNLSSLELGDSALYFCASTTGTSYNEQFFGPGTRLTVL.

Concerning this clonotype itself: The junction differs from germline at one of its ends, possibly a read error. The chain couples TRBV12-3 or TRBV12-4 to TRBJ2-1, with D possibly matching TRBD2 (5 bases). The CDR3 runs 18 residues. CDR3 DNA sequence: TGTGCCAGCAGTTTAGTTTTAGGCGACTACCCCTCCCACAATGAGCAGTTCTTC. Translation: CASSLVLGDYPSHNEQFF.

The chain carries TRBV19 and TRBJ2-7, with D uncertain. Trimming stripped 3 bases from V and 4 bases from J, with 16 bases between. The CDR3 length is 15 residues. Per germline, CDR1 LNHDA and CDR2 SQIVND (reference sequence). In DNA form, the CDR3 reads TGTGCCAGTAGTATTAACGGCGGAACCTCATACGAGCAGTACTTC. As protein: CASSINGGTSYEQYF.

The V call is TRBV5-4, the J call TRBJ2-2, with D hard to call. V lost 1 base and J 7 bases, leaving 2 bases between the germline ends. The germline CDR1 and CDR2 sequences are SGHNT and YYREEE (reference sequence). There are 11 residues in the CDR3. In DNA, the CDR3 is TGTGCCAGCAGCTTGCTCGGGGAGCTGTTTTTT. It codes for CASSLLGELFF. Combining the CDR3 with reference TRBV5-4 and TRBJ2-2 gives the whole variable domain ETGVTQSPTHLIKTRGQQVTLRCSSQSGHNTVSWYQQALGQGPQFIFQYYREEENGRGNFPPRFSGLQFPNYSSELNVNALELDDSALYLCASSLLGELFFGEGSRLTVL.

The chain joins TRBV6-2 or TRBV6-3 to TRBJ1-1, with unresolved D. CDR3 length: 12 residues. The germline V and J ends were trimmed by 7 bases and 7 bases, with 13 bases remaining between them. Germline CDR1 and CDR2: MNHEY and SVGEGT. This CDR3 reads CASNSLGYEAFF. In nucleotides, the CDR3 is TGTGCCAGCAATTCGTTGGGATATGAAGCTTTCTTT.

This CDR3 reads CSARAAGANTEAFF. Here the CDR3 DNA reads TGCAGTGCTAGAGCAGCGGGGGCGAACACTGAAGCTTTCTTT. The gene calls are TRBV20-1 and TRBJ1-1, with D perhaps TRBD1 (6 bases). The germline CDR1 and CDR2 sequences are DFQATT and SNEGSKA (reference sequence). The CDR3 consists of 14 residues. Trimming pared 1 base from V and 1 base from J, leaving 10 bases between.

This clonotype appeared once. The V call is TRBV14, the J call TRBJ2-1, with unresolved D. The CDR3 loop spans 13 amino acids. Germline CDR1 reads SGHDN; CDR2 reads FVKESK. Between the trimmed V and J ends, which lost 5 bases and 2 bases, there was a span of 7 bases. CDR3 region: CASSKQTYNEQFF. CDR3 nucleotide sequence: TGTGCCAGCAGCAAACAGACCTACAATGAGCAGTTCTTC.

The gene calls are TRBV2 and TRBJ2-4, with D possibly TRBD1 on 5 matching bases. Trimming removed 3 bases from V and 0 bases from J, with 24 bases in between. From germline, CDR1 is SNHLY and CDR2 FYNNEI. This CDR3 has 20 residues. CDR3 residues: CASSDLLRRGRGIAKNIQYF. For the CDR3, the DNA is TGTGCCAGCAGTGACCTTCTGCGAAGGGGTAGGGGAATAGCCAAAAACATTCAGTACTTC.

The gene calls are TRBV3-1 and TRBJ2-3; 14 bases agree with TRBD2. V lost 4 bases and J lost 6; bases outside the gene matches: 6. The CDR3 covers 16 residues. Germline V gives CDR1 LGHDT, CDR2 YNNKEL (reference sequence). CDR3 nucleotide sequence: TGTGCCAGCAGCCGCCGGACTAGCGGGAGGTTGGATACGCAGTATTTT. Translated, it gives CASSRRTSGRLDTQYF.

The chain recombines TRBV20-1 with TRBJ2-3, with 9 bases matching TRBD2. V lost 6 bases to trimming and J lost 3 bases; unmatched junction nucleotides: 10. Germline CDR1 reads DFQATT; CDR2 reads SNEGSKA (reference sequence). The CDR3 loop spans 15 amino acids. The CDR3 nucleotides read TGCAGTGCAACCTGGGGGCTAGCGGGGACAGATACGCAGTATTTT. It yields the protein CSATWGLAGTDTQYF.

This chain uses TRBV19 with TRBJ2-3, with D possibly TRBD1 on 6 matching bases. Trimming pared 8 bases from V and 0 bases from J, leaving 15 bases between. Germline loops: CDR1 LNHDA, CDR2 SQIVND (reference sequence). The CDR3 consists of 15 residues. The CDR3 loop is CASGFDRSSTDTQYF. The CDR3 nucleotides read TGTGCCAGTGGCTTCGACAGGAGTAGCACAGATACGCAGTATTTT.

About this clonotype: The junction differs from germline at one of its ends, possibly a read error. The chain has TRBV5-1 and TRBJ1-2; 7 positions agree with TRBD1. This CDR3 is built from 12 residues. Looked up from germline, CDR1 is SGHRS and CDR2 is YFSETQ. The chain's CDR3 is CASSQEGQKEYF. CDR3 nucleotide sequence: TGCGCCAGCAGCCAAGAGGGACAGAAGGAATACTTC.

The DNA for the CDR3 is TGCAGTGCTAGTGGGGACAGGGACTACGAGCAGTACTTC. It codes for CSASGDRDYEQYF. The chain joins TRBV20-1 to TRBJ2-7, with 9 positions matching TRBD1. CDR3 size: 13 residues. Germline trimming cut 3 bases from V and 3 bases from J; bases unmatched to any gene: 3. The germline V gene has CDR1 DFQATT and CDR2 SNEGSKA (reference sequence).

The CDR3 here is CASIDIYGYTF. For the CDR3, the DNA is TGTGCCAGCATCGACATCTATGGCTACACCTTC. V is TRBV5-5 and J is TRBJ1-2, with D uncertain. The germline V gene has CDR1 SGHKS and CDR2 YYEKEE (reference sequence). The CDR3 has 11 residues. V lost 6 bases to trimming and J lost 4 bases, with 7 bases between them.

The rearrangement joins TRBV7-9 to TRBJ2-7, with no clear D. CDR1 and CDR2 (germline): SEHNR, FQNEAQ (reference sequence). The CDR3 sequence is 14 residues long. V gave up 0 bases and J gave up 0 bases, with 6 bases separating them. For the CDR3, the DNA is TGTGCCAGCAGCTTAGCCCTTACCTCCTACGAGCAGTACTTC. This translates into CASSLALTSYEQYF.

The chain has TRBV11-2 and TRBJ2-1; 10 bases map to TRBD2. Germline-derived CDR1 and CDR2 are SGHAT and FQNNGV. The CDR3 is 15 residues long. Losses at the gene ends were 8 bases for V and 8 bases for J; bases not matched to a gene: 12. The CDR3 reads CASSVTSGMGHEQFF. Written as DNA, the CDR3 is TGTGCCAGCTCGGTAACTAGCGGGATGGGTCATGAGCAGTTCTTC.

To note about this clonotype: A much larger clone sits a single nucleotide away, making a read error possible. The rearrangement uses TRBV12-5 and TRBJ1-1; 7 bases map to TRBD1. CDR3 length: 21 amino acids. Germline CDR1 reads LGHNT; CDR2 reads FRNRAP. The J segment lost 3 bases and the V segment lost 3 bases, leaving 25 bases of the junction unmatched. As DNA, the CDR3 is TGTGCTAGTGGTTTCTTCAGTCCGTTGACAGGGATACGGCGAATGGACACTGAAGCTTTCTTT. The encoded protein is CASGFFSPLTGIRRMDTEAFF.

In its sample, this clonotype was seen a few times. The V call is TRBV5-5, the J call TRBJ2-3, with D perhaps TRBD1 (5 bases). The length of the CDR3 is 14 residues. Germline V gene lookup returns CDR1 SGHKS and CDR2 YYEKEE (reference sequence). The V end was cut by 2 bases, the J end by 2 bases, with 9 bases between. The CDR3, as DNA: TGTGCCAGCAGCTTCAAGGGGAACACAGATACGCAGTATTTT. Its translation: CASSFKGNTDTQYF. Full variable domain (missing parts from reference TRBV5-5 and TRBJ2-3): DAGVTQSPTHLIKTRGQQVTLRCSPISGHKSVSWYQQVLGQGPQFIFQYYEKEERGRGNFPDRFSARQFPNYSSELNVNALLLGDSALYLCASSFKGNTDTQYFGPGTRLTVL.

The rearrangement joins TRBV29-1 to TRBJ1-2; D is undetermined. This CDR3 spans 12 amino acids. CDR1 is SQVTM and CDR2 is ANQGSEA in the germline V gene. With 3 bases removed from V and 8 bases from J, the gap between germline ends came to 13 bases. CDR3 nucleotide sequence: TGCAGCGTTGAGAGGAAGGTCGGAGGCTACACCTTC. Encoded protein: CSVERKVGGYTF.

DNA of the CDR3: TGTGCCAGCAGTGAGCGGTCTAGCGGGAGGGTTTTCGTAGAGCAGTACTTC. It specifies CASSERSSGRVFVEQYF. V and J are TRBV27 and TRBJ2-7; TRBD2 matches 12 bases. The CDR3 has 17 amino acids. Germline V gene sequence: CDR1 MNHEY, CDR2 SMNVEV (reference sequence). Trimming cost V 5 bases and J 7 bases; bases outside gene matches: 15.

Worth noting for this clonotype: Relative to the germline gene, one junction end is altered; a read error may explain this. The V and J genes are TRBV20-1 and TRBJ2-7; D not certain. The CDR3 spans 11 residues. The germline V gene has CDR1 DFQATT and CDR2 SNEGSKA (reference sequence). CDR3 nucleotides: TGCAGTGCTATGGTCCAAGGCGAGCAGCACTTC. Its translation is CSAMVQGEQHF.

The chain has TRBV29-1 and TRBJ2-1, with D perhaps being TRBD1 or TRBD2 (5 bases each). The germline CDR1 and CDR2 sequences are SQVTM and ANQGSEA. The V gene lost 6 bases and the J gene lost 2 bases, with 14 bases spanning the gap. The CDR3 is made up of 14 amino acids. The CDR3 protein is CSVTGASTYNEQFF. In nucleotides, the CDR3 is TGCAGCGTGACCGGGGCATCAACCTACAATGAGCAGTTCTTC.

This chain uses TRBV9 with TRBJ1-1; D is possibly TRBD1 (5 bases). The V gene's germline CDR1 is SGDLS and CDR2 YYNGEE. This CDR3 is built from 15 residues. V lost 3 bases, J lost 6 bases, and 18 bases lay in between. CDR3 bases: TGTGCCAGCAGCGCCTCTTATGGGGGTTGGTCTGAAGCTTTCTTT. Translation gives CASSASYGGWSEAFF.

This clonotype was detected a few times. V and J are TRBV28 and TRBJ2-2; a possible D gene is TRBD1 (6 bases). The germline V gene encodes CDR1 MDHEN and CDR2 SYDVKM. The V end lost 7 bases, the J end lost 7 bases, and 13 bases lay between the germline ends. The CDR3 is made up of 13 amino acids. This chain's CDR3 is CASNREIDGELFF. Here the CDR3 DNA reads TGTGCCAGCAACAGGGAGATTGACGGGGAGCTGTTTTTT.

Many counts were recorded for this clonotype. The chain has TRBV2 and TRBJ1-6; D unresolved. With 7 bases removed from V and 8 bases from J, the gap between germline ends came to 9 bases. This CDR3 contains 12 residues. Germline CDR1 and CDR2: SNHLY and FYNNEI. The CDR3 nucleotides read TGTGCCAGCACCGAACCTTATTCACCCCTCCACTTT. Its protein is CASTEPYSPLHF.

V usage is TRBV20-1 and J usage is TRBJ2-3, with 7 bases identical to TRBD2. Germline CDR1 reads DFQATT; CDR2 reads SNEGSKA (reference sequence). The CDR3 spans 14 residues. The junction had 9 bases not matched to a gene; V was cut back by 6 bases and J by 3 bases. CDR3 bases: TGCAGTGCCCCCCCTGCGGGGGTAACAGATACGCAGTATTTT. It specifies CSAPPAGVTDTQYF.

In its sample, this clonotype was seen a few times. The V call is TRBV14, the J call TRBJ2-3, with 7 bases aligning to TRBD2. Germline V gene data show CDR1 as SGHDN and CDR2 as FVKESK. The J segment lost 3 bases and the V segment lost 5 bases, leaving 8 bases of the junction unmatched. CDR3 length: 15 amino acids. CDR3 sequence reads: CASSGRTRGTDTQYF. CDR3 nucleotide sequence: TGTGCCAGCAGCGGGCGGACTAGAGGAACAGATACGCAGTATTTT.

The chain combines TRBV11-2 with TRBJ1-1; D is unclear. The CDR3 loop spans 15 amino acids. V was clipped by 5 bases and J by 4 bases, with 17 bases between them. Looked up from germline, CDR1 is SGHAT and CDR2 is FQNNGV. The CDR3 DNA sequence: TGTGCCAGCAGCCGTGCGCTGGGATTATCCACTGAAGCTTTCTTT. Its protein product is CASSRALGLSTEAFF. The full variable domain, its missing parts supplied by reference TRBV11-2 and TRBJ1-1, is EAGVAQSPRYKIIEKRQSVAFWCNPISGHATLYWYQQILGQGPKLLIQFQNNGVVDDSQLPKDRFSAERLKGVDSTLKIQPAKLEDSAVYLCASSRALGLSTEAFFGQGTRLTVV.

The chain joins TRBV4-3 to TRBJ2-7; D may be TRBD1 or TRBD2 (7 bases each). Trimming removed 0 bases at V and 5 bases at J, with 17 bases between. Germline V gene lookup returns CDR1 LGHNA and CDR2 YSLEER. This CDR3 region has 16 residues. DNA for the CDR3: TGCGCCAGCAGCCAAGATCCCGCAGGGGGGGGTCACGAGCAGTACTTC. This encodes CASSQDPAGGGHEQYF.

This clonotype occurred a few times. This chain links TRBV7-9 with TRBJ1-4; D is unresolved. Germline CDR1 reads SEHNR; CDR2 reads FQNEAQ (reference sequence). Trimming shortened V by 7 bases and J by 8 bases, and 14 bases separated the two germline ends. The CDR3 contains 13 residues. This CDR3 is CASKGEGGEKLFF. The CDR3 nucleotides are TGTGCCAGCAAAGGAGAGGGAGGCGAAAAACTGTTTTTT.